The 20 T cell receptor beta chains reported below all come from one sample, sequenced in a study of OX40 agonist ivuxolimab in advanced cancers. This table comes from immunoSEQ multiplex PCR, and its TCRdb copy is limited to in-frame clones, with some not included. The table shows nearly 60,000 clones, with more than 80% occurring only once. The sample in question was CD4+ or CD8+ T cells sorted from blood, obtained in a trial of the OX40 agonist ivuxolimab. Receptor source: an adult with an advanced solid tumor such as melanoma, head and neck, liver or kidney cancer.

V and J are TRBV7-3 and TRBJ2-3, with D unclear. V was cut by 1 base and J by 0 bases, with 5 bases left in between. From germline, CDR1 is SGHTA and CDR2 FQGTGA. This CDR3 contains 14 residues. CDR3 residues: CASSLSPSTDTQYF. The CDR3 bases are TGTGCCAGCAGCTTAAGTCCTAGCACAGATACGCAGTATTTT.

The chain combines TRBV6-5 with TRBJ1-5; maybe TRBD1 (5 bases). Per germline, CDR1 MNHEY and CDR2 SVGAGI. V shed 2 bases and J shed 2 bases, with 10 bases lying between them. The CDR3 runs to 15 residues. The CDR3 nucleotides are TGTGCCAGCAGTTACAACCGGGACGGCAATCAGCCCCAGCATTTT. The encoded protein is CASSYNRDGNQPQHF.

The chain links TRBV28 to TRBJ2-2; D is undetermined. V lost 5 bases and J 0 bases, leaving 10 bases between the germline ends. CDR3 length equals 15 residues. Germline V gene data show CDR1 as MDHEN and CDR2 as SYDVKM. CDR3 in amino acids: CASSPRAPNTGELFF. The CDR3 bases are TGTGCCAGCAGTCCTAGGGCCCCGAACACCGGGGAGCTGTTTTTT.

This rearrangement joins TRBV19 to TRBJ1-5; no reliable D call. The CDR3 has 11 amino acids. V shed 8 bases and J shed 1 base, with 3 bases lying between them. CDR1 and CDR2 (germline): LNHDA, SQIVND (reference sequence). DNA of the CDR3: TGTGCCAGTGGGAGCAATCAGCCCCAGCATTTT. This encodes CASGSNQPQHF.

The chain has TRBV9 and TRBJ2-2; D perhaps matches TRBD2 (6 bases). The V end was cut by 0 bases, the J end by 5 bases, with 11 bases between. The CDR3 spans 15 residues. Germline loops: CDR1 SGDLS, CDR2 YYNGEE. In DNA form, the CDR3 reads TGTGCCAGCAGCGTAGGGGGCGGGGTGACCGGGGAGCTGTTTTTT. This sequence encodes CASSVGGGVTGELFF.

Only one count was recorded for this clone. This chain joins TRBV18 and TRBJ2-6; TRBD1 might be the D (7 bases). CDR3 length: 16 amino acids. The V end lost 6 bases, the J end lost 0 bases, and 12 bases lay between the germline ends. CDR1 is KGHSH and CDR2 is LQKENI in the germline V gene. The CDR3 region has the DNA TGTGCCAGCTCGCGGGACAGCCGCTCTGGGGCCAACGTCCTGACTTTC. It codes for CASSRDSRSGANVLTF. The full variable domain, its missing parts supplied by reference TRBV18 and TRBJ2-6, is NAGVMQNPRHLVRRRGQEARLRCSPMKGHSHVYWYRQLPEEGLKFMVYLQKENIIDESGMPKERFSAEFPKEGPSILRIQQVVRGDSAAYFCASSRDSRSGANVLTFGAGSRLTVL.

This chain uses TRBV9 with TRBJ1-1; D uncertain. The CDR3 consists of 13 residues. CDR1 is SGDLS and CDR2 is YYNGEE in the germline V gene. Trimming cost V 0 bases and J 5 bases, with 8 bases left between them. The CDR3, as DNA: TGTGCCAGCAGCGTAGGGCAGAAGACTGAAGCTTTCTTT. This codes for CASSVGQKTEAFF. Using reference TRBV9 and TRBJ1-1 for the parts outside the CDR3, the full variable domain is DSGVTQTPKHLITATGQRVTLRCSPRSGDLSVYWYQQSLDQGLQFLIQYYNGEERAKGNILERFSAQQFPDLHSELNLSSLELGDSALYFCASSVGQKTEAFFGQGTRLTVV.

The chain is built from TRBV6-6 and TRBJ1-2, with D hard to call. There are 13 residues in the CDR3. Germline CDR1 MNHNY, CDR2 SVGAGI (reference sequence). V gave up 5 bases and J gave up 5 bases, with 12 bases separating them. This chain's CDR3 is CASSRESDYGYTF. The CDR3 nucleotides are TGTGCCAGCAGTCGCGAGAGCGATTATGGCTACACCTTC.

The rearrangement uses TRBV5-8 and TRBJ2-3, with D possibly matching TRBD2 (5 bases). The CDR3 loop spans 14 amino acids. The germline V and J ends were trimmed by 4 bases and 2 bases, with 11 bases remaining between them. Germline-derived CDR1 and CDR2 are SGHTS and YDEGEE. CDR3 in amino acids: CASSLPGYTDTQYF. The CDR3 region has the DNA TGTGCCAGCAGCCTCCCGGGATACACAGATACGCAGTATTTT.

This CDR3 is CASSPGGQGVHQPQHF. Written as DNA, the CDR3 is TGTGCCAGCTCACCTGGGGGACAGGGCGTTCATCAGCCCCAGCATTTT. The V gene is TRBV18, the J gene TRBJ1-5; TRBD1 agrees at 9 bases. The CDR3 runs to 16 residues. Germline trimming cut 3 bases from V and 5 bases from J; bases unmatched to any gene: 8. Germline V CDR1 and CDR2: KGHSH, LQKENI.

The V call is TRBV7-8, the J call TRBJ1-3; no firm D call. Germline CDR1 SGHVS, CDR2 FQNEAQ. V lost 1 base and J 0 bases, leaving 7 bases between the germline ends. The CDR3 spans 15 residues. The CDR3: CASSLGGNSGNTIYF. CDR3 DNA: TGTGCCAGCAGCTTAGGTGGCAACTCTGGAAACACCATATATTTT.

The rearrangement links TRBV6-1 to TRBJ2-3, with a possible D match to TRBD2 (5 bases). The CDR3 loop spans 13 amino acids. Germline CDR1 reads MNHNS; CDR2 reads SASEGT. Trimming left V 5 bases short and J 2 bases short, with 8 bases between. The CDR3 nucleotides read TGTGCCAGCAGTCTAGCCTCCACAGATACGCAGTATTTT. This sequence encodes CASSLASTDTQYF.

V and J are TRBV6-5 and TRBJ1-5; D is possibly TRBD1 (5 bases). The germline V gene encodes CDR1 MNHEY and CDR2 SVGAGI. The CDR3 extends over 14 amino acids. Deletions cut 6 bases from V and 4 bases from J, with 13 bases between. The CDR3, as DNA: TGTGCCAGCAGAGCCGACAGAACAAATCAGCCCCAGCATTTT. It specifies CASRADRTNQPQHF.

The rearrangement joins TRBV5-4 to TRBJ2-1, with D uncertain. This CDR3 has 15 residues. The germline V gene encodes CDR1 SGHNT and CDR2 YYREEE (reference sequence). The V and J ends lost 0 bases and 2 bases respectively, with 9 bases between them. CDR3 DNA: TGTGCCAGCAGCTTGGACAGAGCTCCCTACAATGAGCAGTTCTTC. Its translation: CASSLDRAPYNEQFF.

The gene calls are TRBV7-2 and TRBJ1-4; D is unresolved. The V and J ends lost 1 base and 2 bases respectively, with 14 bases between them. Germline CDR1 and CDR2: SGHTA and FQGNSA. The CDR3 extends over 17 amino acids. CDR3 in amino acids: CASSLVGGAGTNEKLFF. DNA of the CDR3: TGTGCCAGCAGCTTAGTGGGCGGCGCGGGGACTAATGAAAAACTGTTTTTT.

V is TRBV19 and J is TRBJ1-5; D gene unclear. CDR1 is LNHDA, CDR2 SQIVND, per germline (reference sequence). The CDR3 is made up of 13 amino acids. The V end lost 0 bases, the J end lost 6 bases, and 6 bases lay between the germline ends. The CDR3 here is CASSIDLRQPQHF. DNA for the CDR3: TGTGCCAGTAGTATAGATCTTCGTCAGCCCCAGCATTTT.

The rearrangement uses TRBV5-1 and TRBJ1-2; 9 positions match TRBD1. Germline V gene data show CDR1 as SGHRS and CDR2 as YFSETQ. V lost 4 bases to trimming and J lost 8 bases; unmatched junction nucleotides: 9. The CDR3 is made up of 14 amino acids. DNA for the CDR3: TGCGCCAGCAGCCCACAGGGGGCCAGGACAGGCTACACCTTC. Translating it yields CASSPQGARTGYTF. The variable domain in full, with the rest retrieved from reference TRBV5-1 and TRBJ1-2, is KAGVTQTPRYLIKTRGQQVTLSCSPISGHRSVSWYQQTPGQGLQFLFEYFSETQRNKGNFPGRFSGRQFSNSRSEMNVSTLELGDSALYLCASSPQGARTGYTFGSGTRLTVV.

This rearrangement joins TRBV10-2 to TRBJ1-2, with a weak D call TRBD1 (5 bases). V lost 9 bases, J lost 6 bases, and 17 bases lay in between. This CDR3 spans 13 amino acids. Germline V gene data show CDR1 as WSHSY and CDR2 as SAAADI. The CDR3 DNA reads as TGCGCCAGTGGTGTGGGGGGTGGAAATGGCTACACCTTC. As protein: CASGVGGGNGYTF.

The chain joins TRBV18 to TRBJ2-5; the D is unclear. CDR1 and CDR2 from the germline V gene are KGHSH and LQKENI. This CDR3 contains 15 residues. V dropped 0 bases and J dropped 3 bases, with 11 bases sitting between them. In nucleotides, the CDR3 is TGTGCCAGCTCACCACCGGTTCTGAGCGAAGAGACCCAGTACTTC. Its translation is CASSPPVLSEETQYF.

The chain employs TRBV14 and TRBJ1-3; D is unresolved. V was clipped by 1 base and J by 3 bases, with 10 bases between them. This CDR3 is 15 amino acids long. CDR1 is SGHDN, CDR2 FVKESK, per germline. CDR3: CASSQVRTSGNTIYF. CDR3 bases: TGTGCCAGCAGCCAAGTCAGAACGAGTGGAAACACCATATATTTT.